A single sample gave rise to the 19 T cell receptor beta chains below, sequenced in a study of blood T cell repertoires in COVID-19. The repertoire was sequenced with immunoSEQ multiplex PCR; TCRdb's copy has only in-frame clones and lacks some. This table holds fewer than 250,000 clones, 65% to 90% found once. Sequenced input: peripheral blood. These receptors were taken from a woman aged 45 to 65 with acute or convalescent COVID-19.

This sequence joins TRBV4-1 and TRBJ2-7; possible D gene TRBD2, 5 bases. Trimming shortened V by 0 bases and J by 4 bases, and 16 bases separated the two germline ends. Germline V gene data show CDR1 as MGHRA and CDR2 as YSYEKL. This CDR3 is built from 16 residues. CDR3 region: CASSQDLDFGVYEQYF. Here the CDR3 DNA reads TGCGCCAGCAGCCAAGATTTGGACTTCGGAGTATACGAGCAGTACTTC.

The chain links TRBV7-8 to TRBJ2-2; the match to TRBD2 covers 12 bases. The germline V gene encodes CDR1 SGHVS and CDR2 FQNEAQ. This CDR3 is built from 15 residues. J was trimmed by 5 bases and V by 3 bases; bases with no gene match: 1. CDR3 DNA: TGTGCCAGCAGCTTTCTAGCGGGAGGGACCGGGGAGCTGTTTTTT. It yields the protein CASSFLAGGTGELFF.

The chain couples TRBV7-2 to TRBJ2-1; 10 positions agree with TRBD2. The junction had 9 bases not matched to a gene; V was cut back by 5 bases and J by 8 bases. The CDR3 has 15 amino acids. Germline CDR1 and CDR2: SGHTA and FQGNSA. The CDR3 region is CASSRTSGANHEQFF. CDR3 DNA sequence: TGTGCCAGCAGCCGGACTAGCGGCGCGAACCATGAGCAGTTCTTC.

V and J are TRBV9 and TRBJ2-7; the match to TRBD1 covers 7 bases. This CDR3 region has 16 residues. CDR1 is SGDLS and CDR2 is YYNGEE in the germline V gene. The junction had 6 bases not matched to a gene; V was cut back by 0 bases and J by 0 bases. The CDR3 is CASSVGAGGASYEQYF. Written as DNA, the CDR3 is TGTGCCAGCAGCGTAGGGGCAGGGGGTGCCTCCTACGAGCAGTACTTC.

The V call is TRBV4-3, the J call TRBJ2-3; D unclear. V lost 6 bases, J lost 0 bases, and 10 bases lay in between. The germline V gene encodes CDR1 LGHNA and CDR2 YSLEER. This CDR3 is built from 14 residues. In DNA, the CDR3 is TGCGCCAGCAGGGGCAACCCTAGCACAGATACGCAGTATTTT. This codes for CASRGNPSTDTQYF.

This chain joins TRBV2 and TRBJ1-3, with D possibly TRBD1 on 5 matching bases. There are 14 residues in the CDR3. Germline loops: CDR1 SNHLY, CDR2 FYNNEI. V lost 3 bases and J lost 2, with 8 bases in between. CDR3 sequence (DNA): TGTGCCAGCAGTGACCCCAGGGCTGGAAACACCATATATTTT. It is translated as CASSDPRAGNTIYF.

This chain connects TRBV7-9 to TRBJ1-6; 8 bases are a match to TRBD1. The CDR3 runs 15 residues. Germline CDR1 and CDR2: SEHNR and FQNEAQ (reference sequence). Trimming cost V 1 base and J 9 bases; bases outside gene matches: 5. As DNA, the CDR3 is TGTGCCAGCAGCTTAGTTGGCAGGGGGCTTTCACCCCTCCACTTT. It codes for CASSLVGRGLSPLHF.

The V and J genes are TRBV7-2 and TRBJ1-4; a possible D gene is TRBD1 (6 bases). V was trimmed by 1 base and J by 3 bases, leaving 6 bases between them. This CDR3 region has 14 residues. From germline, CDR1 is SGHTA and CDR2 FQGNSA. CDR3 residues: CASSLGQANEKLFF. The CDR3, as DNA: TGTGCCAGCAGCTTAGGACAGGCTAATGAAAAACTGTTTTTT.

The chain combines TRBV4-3 with TRBJ1-6; D is possibly TRBD1 (6 bases). The CDR3 covers 15 residues. The V end lost 4 bases, the J end lost 9 bases, and 16 bases lay between the germline ends. The germline V gene has CDR1 LGHNA and CDR2 YSLEER. CDR3: CASSLEQGTISPLHF. The CDR3 coding sequence is TGCGCCAGCAGCCTTGAGCAGGGGACAATTTCACCCCTCCACTTT.

The chain joins TRBV6-5 to TRBJ1-5; TRBD1 matches at 10 bases. This CDR3 comprises 14 residues. After removal of 6 bases from V and 9 bases from J, the junction contained 8 bases not matched to a gene. Germline V CDR1 and CDR2: MNHEY, SVGAGI. CDR3 in amino acids: CASSLGQGETPQHF. In DNA, the CDR3 is TGTGCCAGCAGCCTCGGACAGGGGGAGACGCCCCAGCATTTT.

V and J are TRBV14 and TRBJ2-7; 8 nucleotides match TRBD1. V lost 4 bases and J lost 4; bases outside the gene matches: 6. There are 14 residues in the CDR3. Germline V gene lookup returns CDR1 SGHDN and CDR2 FVKESK. CDR3 coding DNA: TGTGCCAGCAGCCCGGACAGGGCCTCGTACGAGCAGTACTTC. It specifies CASSPDRASYEQYF.

This sequence joins TRBV6-6 and TRBJ1-5, with TRBD1 identical over 7 bases. The CDR3 has 16 residues. The ends lost 4 bases at V and 1 base at J; junction bases unmatched: 7. Germline V lookup: CDR1 MNHNY, CDR2 SVGAGI (reference sequence). CDR3 DNA: TGTGCCAGCAGTTCGTCAGGGGGTCAGAGCAATCAGCCCCAGCATTTT. Translated: CASSSSGGQSNQPQHF.

The rearrangement links TRBV9 to TRBJ2-5; 8 nucleotides align to TRBD1. The trim removed 4 bases at V and 2 bases at J, leaving 7 bases unmatched. The CDR3 covers 15 residues. CDR1 is SGDLS, CDR2 YYNGEE, per germline. CDR3 in amino acids: CASSPGQAIQETQYF. Here the CDR3 DNA reads TGTGCCAGCAGCCCGGGACAGGCGATACAAGAGACCCAGTACTTC.

This clone was observed a few times. This chain links TRBV24-1 with TRBJ2-1, with D possibly matching TRBD1 (6 bases). Germline V gene data show CDR1 as KGHDR and CDR2 as SFDVKD. The V gene lost 2 bases and the J gene lost 8 bases, with 21 bases spanning the gap. The CDR3 runs to 17 residues. CDR3 sequence reads: CATSDWRPTRTGYEQFF. For the CDR3, the DNA is TGTGCCACCAGTGATTGGAGACCCACCCGAACAGGGTATGAGCAGTTCTTC.

Note on this clone: A junction end diverges from the germline sequence, so it may reflect a read error. The chain employs TRBV5-1 and TRBJ2-4; D gene ambiguous. Germline CDR1 SGHRS, CDR2 YFSETQ. There are 14 residues in the CDR3. The CDR3 reads CASSLGQQTDIQYF. CDR3 nucleotides: TGCGCCAGCAGCTTGGGCCAACAAACTGACATTCAGTATTTC.

This CDR3 reads CASSPTSGPSGANVLTF. CDR3 nucleotide sequence: TGTGCCAGCAGCCCGACTAGCGGACCCTCTGGGGCCAACGTCCTGACTTTC. V gene TRBV12-1 combines with J gene TRBJ2-6; TRBD2, the table's D call, was not compared with the DNA. TRBV12-1 has pseudogene status. This CDR3 comprises 17 residues.

This chain uses TRBV28 with TRBJ2-7, with 9 bases that match TRBD1. With 6 bases clipped from V and 0 bases from J, the junction kept 9 bases outside the gene matches. The CDR3 has 16 residues. Germline V CDR1 and CDR2: MDHEN, SYDVKM. The CDR3 DNA sequence: TGTGCCAGCAGAGACCCGACAGGGGGTTTCTCCTACGAGCAGTACTTC. This sequence encodes CASRDPTGGFSYEQYF.

The chain combines TRBV19 with TRBJ2-5, with a tentative D call TRBD1 (6 bases). CDR3 length equals 16 residues. Per germline, CDR1 LNHDA and CDR2 SQIVND (reference sequence). V was clipped by 6 bases and J by 1 base, with 18 bases between them. The CDR3 loop reads CASSLSSGASQETQYF. The CDR3 DNA follows: TGTGCCAGTAGCCTATCCTCAGGGGCCTCCCAAGAGACCCAGTACTTC.

The chain employs TRBV15 and TRBJ2-2, with TRBD2 matching over 10 bases. Looked up from germline, CDR1 is LNHNV and CDR2 is YYDKDF (reference sequence). The junction had 13 bases not matched to a gene; V was cut back by 5 bases and J by 7 bases. The CDR3 is 17 residues long. The CDR3 is CATSLLAGVMGSGELFF. The CDR3 bases are TGTGCCACCAGCTTGCTAGCGGGAGTCATGGGGAGCGGGGAGCTGTTTTTT.